One and the same sample provided the 29 T cell receptor beta chains below, sequenced in a study of T cell repertoires in cytomegalovirus infection. TCRdb independently ran MiXCR on the reads; one entry per CDR3 protein. The sample gives 830,000 or so distinct CDR3 sequences, about 33% of which show up once; over 10% is in the top ten. For these receptors, no antigen is known. The specimen comprised cultured CD8+ T cells from PBMCs, sampled from culture after CMV antigen stimulation. The receptors stem from a human donor in good health (CMV status not recorded). Some clones in this sample may be carry-over from other donors' samples.

The chain uses TRBV11-2 and TRBJ2-1, with D possibly being TRBD1 or TRBD2 (5 bases each). Germline CDR1 and CDR2: SGHAT and FQNNGV. Trimming removed 8 bases from V and 5 bases from J, with 10 bases in between. There are 12 residues in the CDR3. CDR3 nucleotide sequence: TGTGCCAGCGGCCCGGGGCACAATGAGCAGTTCTTC. Amino acids: CASGPGHNEQFF. Filled out from reference TRBV11-2 and TRBJ2-1, the complete variable domain reads EAGVAQSPRYKIIEKRQSVAFWCNPISGHATLYWYQQILGQGPKLLIQFQNNGVVDDSQLPKDRFSAERLKGVDSTLKIQPAKLEDSAVYLCASGPGHNEQFFGPGTRLTVL.

The rearrangement links TRBV6-8 to TRBJ1-1; D is perhaps TRBD1 (6 bases). This CDR3 is built from 13 residues. V lost 2 bases and J 4 bases, leaving 8 bases between the germline ends. The germline CDR1 and CDR2 sequences are MNHGY and SAAAGT. CDR3 nucleotides: TGTGCCAGCAGTTACGAGGGGGTCACTGAAGCTTTCTTT. Protein: CASSYEGVTEAFF.

This clonotype occurred a few times. The J gene is TRBJ2-7, the V gene TRBV20-1; D is ambiguous. V shed 6 bases and J shed 0 bases, with 12 bases lying between them. Germline V gives CDR1 DFQATT, CDR2 SNEGSKA (reference sequence). The CDR3 has 13 amino acids. CDR3 in amino acids: CSAPYHGSYEQYF. As DNA, the CDR3 is TGCAGTGCCCCCTATCACGGCTCCTACGAGCAGTACTTC.

The V gene is TRBV12-3 or TRBV12-4, the J gene TRBJ2-3; D gene unclear. Trimming pared 5 bases from V and 3 bases from J, leaving 12 bases between. CDR3 size: 14 residues. The CDR3 sequence: CASSLVPLTDTQYF. The CDR3 region has the DNA TGTGCCAGCAGTCTGGTGCCTTTAACAGATACGCAGTATTTT.

The chain employs TRBV19 and TRBJ1-1; possibly TRBD1 for D (6 bases). Germline lookup yields CDR1 LNHDA and CDR2 SQIVND (reference sequence). The CDR3 has 10 amino acids. V was cut by 11 bases and J by 9 bases, with 13 bases left in between. The CDR3, as DNA: TGTGCCGCGGCTGGACAGAAAGCTTTCTTT. Protein product: CAAAGQKAFF.

Details on this clonotype: The junction differs from germline at one of its ends, possibly a read error. This chain links TRBV4-1 with TRBJ1-1; no definite D call. Looked up from germline, CDR1 is MGHRA and CDR2 is YSYEKL. The CDR3 is 14 residues long. CDR3 in amino acids: CASTPGGENTEASF. The CDR3 DNA sequence: TGCGCCAGCACCCCTGGAGGTGAGAACACTGAAGCTTCCTTT.

This clonotype was found a few times. A much larger clone lies one base from this, so it may be a read error. The chain has TRBV5-5 and TRBJ1-2; 7 bases align to TRBD1. Per the germline V gene, CDR1 is SGHKS and CDR2 is YYEKEE (reference sequence). CDR3 length: 12 amino acids. CDR3 DNA sequence: TGTGTCAGCAGCACAGGGGTATGGGGCTACACCTTC. Amino acids: CVSSTGVWGYTF. Complete variable domain (other parts from reference TRBV5-5 and TRBJ1-2): DAGVTQSPTHLIKTRGQQVTLRCSPISGHKSVSWYQQVLGQGPQFIFQYYEKEERGRGNFPDRFSARQFPNYSSELNVNALLLGDSALYLCVSSTGVWGYTFGSGTRLTVV.

Many counts were recorded for this clonotype. The CDR3 region is CASSPGSGPPTGELFF. As DNA, the CDR3 is TGTGCCAGCAGCCCCGGGTCGGGTCCACCAACCGGGGAGCTGTTTTTT. This chain links TRBV7-6 with TRBJ2-2, with D unresolved. CDR3 length: 16 residues. Germline CDR1 is SGHVS and CDR2 is FNYEAQ. The V end was cut by 5 bases, the J end by 5 bases, with 18 bases between.

This clonotype was found a few times. This rearrangement joins TRBV27 to TRBJ2-7, with a weak D call TRBD1 (6 bases). The V gene's germline CDR1 is MNHEY and CDR2 SMNVEV (reference sequence). The CDR3 loop spans 16 amino acids. Deletions cut 0 bases from V and 4 bases from J, with 16 bases between. In nucleotides, the CDR3 is TGTGCCAGCAGTTTATCGAGGGCGCAGGGGAATTACGAGCAGTACTTC. It is translated as CASSLSRAQGNYEQYF.

The CDR3 DNA is TGTGCCAGCAGCCCAGGGGAAACTAGCGGAGATACGCAGTATTTT. The encoded protein is CASSPGETSGDTQYF. V and J are TRBV11-3 and TRBJ2-3, with 8 bases aligning to TRBD2. J lost 5 bases, V lost 5 bases, and 9 bases had no gene match. The CDR3 covers 15 residues. The germline gives CDR1 SGHNT, CDR2 YENEEA. Full variable domain (rest looked up from reference TRBV11-3 and TRBJ2-3): EAGVVQSPRYKIIEKKQPVAFWCNPISGHNTLYWYLQNLGQGPELLIRYENEEAVDDSQLPKDRFSAERLKGVDSTLKIQPAELGDSAVYLCASSPGETSGDTQYFGPGTRLTVL.

This clonotype came up a few times. Sequence at one end of the junction differs from germline and may be a read error. The chain links TRBV7-7 to TRBJ2-1; D ambiguous. Germline V CDR1 and CDR2: SSHAT, FNYEAQ (reference sequence). The CDR3 covers 11 residues. The CDR3 DNA reads TGCGGTACCGTTTTCTACAATGAGCAGTTCTTC. Amino acids: CGTVFYNEQFF.

This clonotype was seen a handful of times. The chain is built from TRBV7-9 and TRBJ2-3; D perhaps matches TRBD1 (5 bases). V shed 2 bases and J shed 0 bases, with 12 bases lying between them. The CDR3 is 16 residues long. CDR1 is SEHNR, CDR2 FQNEAQ, per germline (reference sequence). The CDR3 loop reads CASSLLGAGSTDTQYF. The DNA of the CDR3 is TGTGCCAGCAGCTTACTGGGCGCAGGGAGCACAGATACGCAGTATTTT.

This clonotype was seen repeatedly, ten times or more. The chain uses TRBV7-6 and TRBJ1-1; D ambiguous. Trimming removed 6 bases from V and 2 bases from J, with 10 bases in between. CDR3 length: 13 amino acids. CDR1 is SGHVS, CDR2 FNYEAQ, per germline. For the CDR3, the DNA is TGTGCCAGCAGTTCGCCGGGAAACACTGAAGCTTTCTTT. Translating gives CASSSPGNTEAFF.

The genes are TRBV6-6 and TRBJ2-2; unclear D gene. The CDR3 consists of 14 residues. Germline CDR1 and CDR2: MNHNY and SVGAGI (reference sequence). V was pared by 7 bases and J by 1 base, with 10 bases between. In DNA, the CDR3 is TGTGCCAGCATGTGGCAAAGGAACACCGGGGAGCTGTTTTTT. Its translation is CASMWQRNTGELFF.

This clonotype came up once. The rearrangement uses TRBV27 and TRBJ2-7; TRBD2 matches at 10 bases. V lost 5 bases to trimming and J lost 1 base; unmatched junction nucleotides: 2. CDR3 length: 14 amino acids. Germline V CDR1 and CDR2: MNHEY, SMNVEV (reference sequence). Here the CDR3 reads CASSVAGGSYEQYF. In nucleotides, the CDR3 is TGTGCCAGCAGTGTAGCGGGGGGATCCTACGAGCAGTACTTC.

This clonotype has ten or more counts. The V gene is TRBV7-8, the J gene TRBJ1-2; the match to TRBD1 covers 8 bases. V gave up 5 bases and J gave up 6 bases; unmatched junction bases: 11. Germline V gene data show CDR1 as SGHVS and CDR2 as FQNEAQ. The CDR3 contains 15 residues. The chain's CDR3 is CASSGEDREGDGYTF. Here the CDR3 DNA reads TGTGCCAGCAGCGGGGAGGACAGGGAGGGCGATGGCTACACCTTC.

The V gene is TRBV5-6, the J gene TRBJ2-1; 8 positions match TRBD1. The CDR3 is 16 residues long. The V gene end was trimmed by 3 bases and the J gene end by 4 bases; junction bases not matched to a gene: 9. CDR1 is SGHDT, CDR2 YYEEEE, per germline. The CDR3 protein is CASSYPGQGIYNEQFF. The DNA for the CDR3 is TGTGCCAGCAGCTATCCCGGACAGGGCATTTACAATGAGCAGTTCTTC.

This clonotype was seen a handful of times. This chain uses TRBV6-5 with TRBJ2-1, with D perhaps given as TRBD1 or TRBD2 (5 bases each). Germline lookup yields CDR1 MNHEY and CDR2 SVGAGI. This CDR3 has 18 residues. Trimming removed 0 bases from V and 3 bases from J, with 18 bases in between. CDR3 in amino acids: CASSYSDEGRMDYNEQFF. The CDR3 coding sequence is TGTGCCAGCAGTTACTCAGATGAGGGGCGAATGGACTACAATGAGCAGTTCTTC.

The V gene is TRBV5-6, the J gene TRBJ1-1; maybe TRBD1 (5 bases). CDR1 is SGHDT, CDR2 YYEEEE, per germline. The CDR3 loop spans 15 amino acids. V lost 0 bases and J 6 bases, leaving 15 bases between the germline ends. CDR3 in amino acids: CASSLARRGQPEAFF. The CDR3 bases are TGTGCCAGCAGCTTGGCGCGACGGGGCCAGCCTGAAGCTTTCTTT.

This clonotype was counted at least ten times. V usage is TRBV7-8 and J usage is TRBJ2-3; D is undetermined. The CDR3 consists of 14 residues. Germline V gives CDR1 SGHVS, CDR2 FQNEAQ. Trimming took off 2 bases at V and 2 bases at J, with 8 bases between the two ends. The CDR3 spells CASSLRDPTDTQYF. The CDR3 region has the DNA TGTGCCAGCAGCTTAAGGGATCCCACAGATACGCAGTATTTT.

The gene calls are TRBV7-9 and TRBJ2-5; 13 bases fit TRBD2. This CDR3 is built from 17 residues. Germline V lookup: CDR1 SEHNR, CDR2 FQNEAQ (reference sequence). Trimming cost V 1 base and J 3 bases; bases outside gene matches: 5. CDR3 bases: TGTGCCAGCAGCTTAGATCTAGGACTAGCGGGGGAAGAGACCCAGTACTTC. It encodes CASSLDLGLAGEETQYF. The complete variable domain, with remaining parts taken from reference TRBV7-9 and TRBJ2-5, reads DTGVSQNPRHKITKRGQNVTFRCDPISEHNRLYWYRQTLGQGPEFLTYFQNEAQLEKSRLLSDRFSAERPKGSFSTLEIQRTEQGDSAMYLCASSLDLGLAGEETQYFGPGTRLLVL.

The chain couples TRBV27 to TRBJ1-5, with TRBD1 matching over 7 bases. The CDR3 runs to 14 residues. The germline V gene has CDR1 MNHEY and CDR2 SMNVEV (reference sequence). J gave up 7 bases and V 6 bases, and 9 bases lay outside the gene matches. CDR3 sequence: CASSQGGEVQPQHF. The CDR3 DNA reads as TGTGCCAGCAGCCAGGGGGGGGAGGTACAGCCCCAGCATTTT.

At least ten counts were recorded for this clonotype. J is TRBJ2-7 and V is TRBV6-2 or TRBV6-3; 7 bases map to TRBD1. This CDR3 contains 15 residues. CDR1 and CDR2 from the germline V gene are MNHEY and SVGEGT. Trimming at V came to 0 bases and at J to 2 bases, leaving 4 bases not matched to a gene. In nucleotides, the CDR3 is TGTGCCAGCAGTTACTCCGGGACAGCGACCTACGAGCAGTACGTC. It translates to CASSYSGTATYEQYV.

This clonotype was found many times. V usage is TRBV7-6 and J usage is TRBJ2-1, with 9 nucleotides matching TRBD2. In germline, CDR1 is SGHVS, CDR2 FNYEAQ. V lost 1 base and J lost 5; bases outside the gene matches: 3. This CDR3 contains 15 residues. CDR3 in amino acids: CASSLGGGANNEQFF. The CDR3 region has the DNA TGTGCCAGCAGCTTAGGCGGGGGGGCCAACAATGAGCAGTTCTTC.

Concerning this clonotype: At one of its ends the junction is not consistent with the germline gene, which may arise from a read error. The CDR3 here is CASSLTAAPISTDTQCF. The CDR3 DNA is TGTGCCAGCAGCTTAACGGCAGCACCAATTAGCACAGATACGCAGTGTTTT. This chain joins TRBV7-9 and TRBJ2-3; D gene uncertain. The CDR3 is 17 residues long. Germline loops: CDR1 SEHNR, CDR2 FQNEAQ (reference sequence).

The chain is built from TRBV6-1 and TRBJ2-7, with D tentatively TRBD1 (5 bases). The germline V gene encodes CDR1 MNHNS and CDR2 SASEGT. V lost 6 bases to trimming and J lost 0 bases, with 12 bases between them. The CDR3 spans 14 residues. Written as DNA, the CDR3 is TGTGCCAGCAGCGCAGGACACAACTCCTACGAGCAGTACTTC. Its translation: CASSAGHNSYEQYF.

This clonotype has just a few counts. The V call is TRBV25-1, the J call TRBJ1-2; 8 bases are a match to TRBD1. The CDR3 is 12 amino acids. The J segment lost 4 bases and the V segment lost 7 bases, leaving 2 bases of the junction unmatched. Germline lookup yields CDR1 MGHDK and CDR2 SYGVNS. This CDR3 reads CASTGGAYGYTF. CDR3 DNA sequence: TGTGCCAGCACAGGGGGCGCCTATGGCTACACCTTC.

On this clonotype: This may be a read error, as it is one base from a much larger clone. The chain is built from TRBV7-9 and TRBJ2-6, with a weak D call TRBD2 (5 bases). CDR3 size: 16 residues. Germline values: CDR1 SEHNR, CDR2 FQNEAQ (reference sequence). The CDR3 bases are TGTGCCAGCAGCTTAATAGGAGGAACTGGGACCAACGTCCTGACTTTC. Translating it yields CASSLIGGTGTNVLTF.

This clonotype occurred a few times. This chain uses TRBV7-9 with TRBJ1-6, with TRBD1 as a possible D gene (6 bases). The germline CDR1 and CDR2 sequences are SEHNR and FQNEAQ (reference sequence). The CDR3 length is 14 residues. V shed 5 bases and J shed 7 bases, with 12 bases lying between them. CDR3: CASSGQGTNSPLHF. Written as DNA, the CDR3 is TGTGCCAGCAGCGGGCAGGGGACAAATTCACCCCTCCACTTT.